This is a list of T cell receptor beta chains from one sample in a study of blood T cell repertoires in COVID-19. The table came from immunoSEQ multiplex PCR; TCRdb's copy has only in-frame clones and leaves some out. The sample consists of some 460,000 clones, roughly 91% of them appearing once. Sequenced sample: peripheral blood. These receptors were taken from a woman aged 30 to 39 with acute or convalescent COVID-19. Both conserved end residues are part of each CDR3. Fields, in order: D gene, J gene, clone size, V gene, CDR3 DNA, CDR3 protein. D genes are given only for firm matches. Clone size is stated in some rows and not others, as once, few, many or a class when expanded.

D gene: TRBD2; J gene: TRBJ2-5; clone size: .; V gene: TRBV9; CDR3 DNA: TGTGCCAGCAGCGAGGGGGGACTAGGAGTAGAGACCCAGTACTTC; CDR3 protein: CASSEGGLGVETQYF
D gene: .; J gene: TRBJ2-7; clone size: .; V gene: TRBV18; CDR3 DNA: TGTGCCAGCTCACCAATTGACAGAGTCCACGAGCAGTACTTC; CDR3 protein: CASSPIDRVHEQYF
D gene: .; J gene: TRBJ1-5; clone size: .; V gene: TRBV6-6; CDR3 DNA: TGTGCCAGTACGAATTCGAAGCCCCAGCCCCAGCATTTT; CDR3 protein: CASTNSKPQPQHF
D gene: TRBD2; J gene: TRBJ2-2; clone size: .; V gene: TRBV27; CDR3 DNA: TGTGCCAGCACTACGATACTAGCGGGGGGGCCCGGGGAGCTGTTTTTT; CDR3 protein: CASTTILAGGPGELFF
D gene: .; J gene: TRBJ2-2; clone size: .; V gene: TRBV28; CDR3 DNA: TGTGCCAGCAGTTTACTCAGTCTCACCGGGGAGCTGTTTTTT; CDR3 protein: CASSLLSLTGELFF
D gene: .; J gene: TRBJ2-1; clone size: .; V gene: TRBV24-1; CDR3 DNA: TGTGCCACCAGTGACACGGCGGTAGCCTACAATGAGCAGTTCTTC; CDR3 protein: CATSDTAVAYNEQFF
D gene: TRBD1; J gene: TRBJ1-2; clone size: .; V gene: TRBV6-2/TRBV6-3; CDR3 DNA: TGTGCCAGCAGTTACCCCGGACAGGGATATCTATCTCGTGGCTACACCTTC; CDR3 protein: CASSYPGQGYLSRGYTF
D gene: .; J gene: TRBJ2-5; clone size: .; V gene: TRBV24-1; CDR3 DNA: TGTGCCACCAGTGTTGGAGGGCGGGAAGAGACCCAGTACTTC; CDR3 protein: CATSVGGREETQYF
D gene: TRBD1; J gene: TRBJ1-1; clone size: .; V gene: TRBV4-1; CDR3 DNA: TGCGCCAGCAGCCAAGAGGGACAGGGGGCAAACACTGAAGCTTTCTTT; CDR3 protein: CASSQEGQGANTEAFF
D gene: .; J gene: TRBJ2-1; clone size: .; V gene: TRBV29-1; CDR3 DNA: TGCAGCGTTGTGGGGGAGGATATATGGAACAATGAGCAGTTCTTC; CDR3 protein: CSVVGEDIWNNEQFF
D gene: .; J gene: TRBJ1-2; clone size: few; V gene: TRBV7-9; CDR3 DNA: TGTGCCAGCAGCTTAGTAGGACAGAACTATGGCTACACCTTC; CDR3 protein: CASSLVGQNYGYTF
D gene: .; J gene: TRBJ1-1; clone size: .; V gene: TRBV19; CDR3 DNA: TGTGCCAGTAGTATCCACAGGGTATTGGGGACTGAAGCTTTCTTT; CDR3 protein: CASSIHRVLGTEAFF
D gene: .; J gene: TRBJ2-5; clone size: .; V gene: TRBV19; CDR3 DNA: TGTGCCAGTAGTAATGGGGGCGGGGAGACCCAGTACTTC; CDR3 protein: CASSNGGGETQYF
D gene: .; J gene: TRBJ1-1; clone size: .; V gene: TRBV12-3/TRBV12-4; CDR3 DNA: TGTGCCAGCAGCTTCGGGGGCACTGAAGCTTTCTTT; CDR3 protein: CASSFGGTEAFF
D gene: .; J gene: TRBJ2-1; clone size: .; V gene: TRBV3-1/TRBV3-2; CDR3 DNA: TGTGCCAGCAGCGGGCAGGGGTTGGGGGATGAGCAGTTCTTC; CDR3 protein: CASSGQGLGDEQFF
D gene: .; J gene: TRBJ2-1; clone size: .; V gene: TRBV6-5; CDR3 DNA: TGTGCCAGCCGAGCCTCCTCCTACAATGAGCAGTTCTTC; CDR3 protein: CASRASSYNEQFF
D gene: TRBD1; J gene: TRBJ1-2; clone size: .; V gene: TRBV12-3/TRBV12-4; CDR3 DNA: TGTGCCAGCGCCCTTAGGGGGCTCCATGGCTACACCTTC; CDR3 protein: CASALRGLHGYTF
D gene: TRBD1; J gene: TRBJ2-7; clone size: .; V gene: TRBV6-1; CDR3 DNA: TGTGCCAGCAGTGAATTCTTAGGACAGGGGTACCACGAGCAGTACTTC; CDR3 protein: CASSEFLGQGYHEQYF
D gene: .; J gene: TRBJ2-7; clone size: once; V gene: TRBV28; CDR3 DNA: TGTGCCAGCAGTACGCGGTTCCCCCACGAGCAGTACTTC; CDR3 protein: CASSTRFPHEQYF
D gene: TRBD1; J gene: TRBJ1-1; clone size: .; V gene: TRBV6-6; CDR3 DNA: TGTGCCAGCAGGACGACAGGGTATTACACTGAAGCTTTCTTT; CDR3 protein: CASRTTGYYTEAFF
D gene: TRBD1; J gene: TRBJ2-7; clone size: once; V gene: TRBV13; CDR3 DNA: TGTGCCAGCAGCCCCAACAGGGGTTACTACGAGCAGTACTTC; CDR3 protein: CASSPNRGYYEQYF